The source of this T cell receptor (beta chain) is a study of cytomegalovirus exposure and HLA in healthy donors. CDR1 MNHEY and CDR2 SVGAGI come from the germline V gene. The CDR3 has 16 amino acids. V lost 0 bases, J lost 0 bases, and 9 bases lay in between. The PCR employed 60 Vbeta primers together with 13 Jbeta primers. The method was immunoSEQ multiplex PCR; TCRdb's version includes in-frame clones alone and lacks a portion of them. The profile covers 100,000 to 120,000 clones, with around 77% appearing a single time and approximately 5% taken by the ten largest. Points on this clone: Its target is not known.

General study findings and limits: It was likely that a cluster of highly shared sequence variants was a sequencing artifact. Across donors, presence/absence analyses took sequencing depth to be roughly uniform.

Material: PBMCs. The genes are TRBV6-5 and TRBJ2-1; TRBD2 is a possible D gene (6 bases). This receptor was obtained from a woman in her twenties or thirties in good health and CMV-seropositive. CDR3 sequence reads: CASSYSGSGSYNEQFF. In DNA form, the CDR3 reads TGTGCCAGCAGTTACTCGGGTAGCGGCTCCTACAATGAGCAGTTCTTC.